In its sample, the clone carrying this TCR beta chain was seen once. As yet, its antigen is unknown. From germline, CDR1 is LGHNA and CDR2 YSLEER. V shed 9 bases and J shed 5 bases, with 29 bases lying between them. The CDR3 totals 17 residues. According to the study, genomic DNA was the template for TCR beta VDJ and CDR3 profiling. One entry per CDR3 protein, called by TCRdb with MiXCR from the reads. The top ten hold 7% to 9.5% of the sample, which has about 250,000 distinct CDR3 sequences, about 44% seen once. This entry belongs to a study of CD8+CD57+ T cells in acquired aplastic anemia. Study observations and caveats: Controls did not differ significantly from patients in CD8+ Simpson's diversity.

Patients sequenced had flow cytometry evidence of CD8+CD57+ cell expansion. This TCR was recovered from a human donor with aplastic anemia. The rearrangement uses TRBV4-3 and TRBJ2-7, with D tentatively TRBD1 or TRBD2 (5 bases each). Sequenced input: sorted CD4+, CD8+, or CD8+CD57+ T cells (not recorded which) from PBMCs. CDR3: CASSAGRLDSGANEQYF. The CDR3 DNA sequence: TGCGCCAGTTCCGCCGGCAGGCTGGACTCTGGGGCCAACGAGCAGTACTTC.